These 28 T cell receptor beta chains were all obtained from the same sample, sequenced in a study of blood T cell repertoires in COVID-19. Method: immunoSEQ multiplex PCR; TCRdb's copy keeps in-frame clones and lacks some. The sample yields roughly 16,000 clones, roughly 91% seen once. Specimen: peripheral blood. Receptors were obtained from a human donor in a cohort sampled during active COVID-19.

The CDR3 DNA sequence: TGTGCCTTTAAACAGGGTACGGAAAACATTCAGTACTTC. It translates to CAFKQGTENIQYF. This chain connects TRBV30 to TRBJ2-4; TRBD1 is a possible D gene (6 bases). Germline-derived CDR1 and CDR2 are GTSNPN and SVGIG (reference sequence). Trimming removed 7 bases from V and 5 bases from J, with 15 bases in between. CDR3 length: 13 residues.

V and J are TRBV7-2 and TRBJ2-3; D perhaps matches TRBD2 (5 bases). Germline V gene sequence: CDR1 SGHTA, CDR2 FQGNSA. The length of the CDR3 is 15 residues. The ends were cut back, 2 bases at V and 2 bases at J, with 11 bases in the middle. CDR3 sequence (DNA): TGTGCCAGCAGCTTAAGGTGGGGAGTCACAGATACGCAGTATTTT. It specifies CASSLRWGVTDTQYF.

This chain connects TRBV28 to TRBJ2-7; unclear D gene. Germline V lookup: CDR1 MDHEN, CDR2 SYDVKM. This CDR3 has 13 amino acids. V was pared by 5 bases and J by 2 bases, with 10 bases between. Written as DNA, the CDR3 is TGTGCCAGCAGTAAGCCAGGTCCCTACGAGCAGTACTTC. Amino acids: CASSKPGPYEQYF.

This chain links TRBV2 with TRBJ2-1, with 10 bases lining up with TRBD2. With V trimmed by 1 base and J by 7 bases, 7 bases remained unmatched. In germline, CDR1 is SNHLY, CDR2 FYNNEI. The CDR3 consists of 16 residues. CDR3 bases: TGTGCCAGCAGTGAAGGGGAAGCGGGAGGGTTGAATGAGCAGTTCTTC. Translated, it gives CASSEGEAGGLNEQFF.

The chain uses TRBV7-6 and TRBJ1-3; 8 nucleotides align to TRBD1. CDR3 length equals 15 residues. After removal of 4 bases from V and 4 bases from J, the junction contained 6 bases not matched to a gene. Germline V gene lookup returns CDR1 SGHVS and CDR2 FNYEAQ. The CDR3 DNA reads TGTGCCAGCAGCTCACAGACAGGGGTGGGAAACACCATATATTTT. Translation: CASSSQTGVGNTIYF.

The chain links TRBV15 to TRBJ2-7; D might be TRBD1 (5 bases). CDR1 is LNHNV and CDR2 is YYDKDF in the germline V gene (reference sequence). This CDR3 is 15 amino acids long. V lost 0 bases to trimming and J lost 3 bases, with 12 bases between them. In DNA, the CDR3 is TGTGCCACCAGCAGAGATCTTAGCAGGGACTACGAGCAGTACTTC. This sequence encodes CATSRDLSRDYEQYF.

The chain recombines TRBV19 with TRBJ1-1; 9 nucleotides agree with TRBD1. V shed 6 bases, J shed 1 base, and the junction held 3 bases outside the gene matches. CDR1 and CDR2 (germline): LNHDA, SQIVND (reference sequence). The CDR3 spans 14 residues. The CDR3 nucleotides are TGTGCCAGTAGCCCGGGACAGGGGAACACTGAAGCTTTCTTT. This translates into CASSPGQGNTEAFF.

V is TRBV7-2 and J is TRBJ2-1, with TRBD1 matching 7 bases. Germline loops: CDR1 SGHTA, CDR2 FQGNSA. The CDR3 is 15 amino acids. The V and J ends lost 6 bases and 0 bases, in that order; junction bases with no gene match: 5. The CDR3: CASSTGTASYNEQFF. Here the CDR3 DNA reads TGTGCCAGCAGTACCGGGACAGCCTCCTACAATGAGCAGTTCTTC. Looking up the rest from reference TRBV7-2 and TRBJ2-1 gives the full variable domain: GAGVSQSPSNKVTEKGKDVELRCDPISGHTALYWYRQSLGQGLEFLIYFQGNSAPDKSGLPSDRFSAERTGGSVSTLTIQRTQQEDSAVYLCASSTGTASYNEQFFGPGTRLTVL.

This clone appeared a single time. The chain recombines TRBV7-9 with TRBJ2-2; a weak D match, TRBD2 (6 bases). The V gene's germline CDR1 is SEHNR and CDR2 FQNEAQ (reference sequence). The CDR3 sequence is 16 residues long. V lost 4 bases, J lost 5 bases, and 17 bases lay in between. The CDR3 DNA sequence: TGTGCCAGCAGCTCCCGTTCGGGAGAGGATACCGGGGAGCTGTTTTTT. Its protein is CASSSRSGEDTGELFF.

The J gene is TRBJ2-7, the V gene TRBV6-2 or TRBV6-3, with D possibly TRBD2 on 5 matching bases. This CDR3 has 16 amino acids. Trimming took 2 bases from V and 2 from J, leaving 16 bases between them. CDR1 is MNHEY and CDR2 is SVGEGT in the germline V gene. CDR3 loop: CASSYDPSGTAYEQYF. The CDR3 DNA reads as TGTGCCAGCAGTTACGATCCCAGCGGCACGGCCTACGAGCAGTACTTC.

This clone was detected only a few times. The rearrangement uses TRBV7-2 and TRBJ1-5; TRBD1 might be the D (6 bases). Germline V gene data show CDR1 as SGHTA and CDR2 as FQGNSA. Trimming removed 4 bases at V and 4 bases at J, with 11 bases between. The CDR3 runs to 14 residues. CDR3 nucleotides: TGTGCCAGCAGCTCGGGACAACGGAATCAGCCCCAGCATTTT. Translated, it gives CASSSGQRNQPQHF.

The CDR3 DNA sequence: TGTGCCACCCTCAGGGGGGTCTATGGCTACACCTTC. Translation gives CATLRGVYGYTF. The chain has TRBV6-5 and TRBJ1-2, with 7 bases that match TRBD1. The CDR3 is 12 amino acids. The V segment lost 10 bases and the J segment 4 bases; nucleotides outside the gene matches: 6. Germline assignment: CDR1 MNHEY and CDR2 SVGAGI.

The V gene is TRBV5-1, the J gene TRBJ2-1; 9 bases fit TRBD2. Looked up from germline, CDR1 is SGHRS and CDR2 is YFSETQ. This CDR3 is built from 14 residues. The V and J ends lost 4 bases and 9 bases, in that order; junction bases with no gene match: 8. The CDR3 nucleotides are TGCGCCAGCAGCCAGGGGACTAGCTCGGGTGAGCAGTTCTTC. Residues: CASSQGTSSGEQFF.

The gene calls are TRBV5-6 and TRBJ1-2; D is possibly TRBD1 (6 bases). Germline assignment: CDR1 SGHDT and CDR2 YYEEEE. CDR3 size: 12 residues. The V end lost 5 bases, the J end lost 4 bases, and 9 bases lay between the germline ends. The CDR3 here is CASSQGGYGYTF. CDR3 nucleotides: TGTGCCAGCAGTCAAGGGGGCTATGGCTACACCTTC. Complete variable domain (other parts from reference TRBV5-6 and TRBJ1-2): DAGVTQSPTHLIKTRGQQVTLRCSPKSGHDTVSWYQQALGQGPQFIFQYYEEEERQRGNFPDRFSGHQFPNYSSELNVNALLLGDSALYLCASSQGGYGYTFGSGTRLTVV.

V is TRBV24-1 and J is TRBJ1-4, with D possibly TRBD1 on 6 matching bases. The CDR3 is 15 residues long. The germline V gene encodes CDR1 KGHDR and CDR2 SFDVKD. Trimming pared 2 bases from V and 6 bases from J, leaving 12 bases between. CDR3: CATSDSGAGDEKLFF. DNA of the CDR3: TGTGCCACCAGTGATTCAGGGGCTGGGGATGAAAAACTGTTTTTT.

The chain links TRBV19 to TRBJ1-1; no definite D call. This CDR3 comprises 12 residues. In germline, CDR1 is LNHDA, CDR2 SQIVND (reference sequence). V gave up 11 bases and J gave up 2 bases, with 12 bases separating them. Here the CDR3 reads CAVGQRNTEAFF. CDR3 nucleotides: TGTGCCGTGGGTCAGCGAAACACTGAAGCTTTCTTT.

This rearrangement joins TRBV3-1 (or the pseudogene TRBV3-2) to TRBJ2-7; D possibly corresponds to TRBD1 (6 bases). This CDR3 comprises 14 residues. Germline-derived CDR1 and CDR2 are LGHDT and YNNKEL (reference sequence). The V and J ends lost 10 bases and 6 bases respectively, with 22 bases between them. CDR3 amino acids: CAKESGQIGTEQYF. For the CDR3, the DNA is TGTGCCAAAGAAAGTGGACAGATCGGGACCGAGCAGTACTTC.

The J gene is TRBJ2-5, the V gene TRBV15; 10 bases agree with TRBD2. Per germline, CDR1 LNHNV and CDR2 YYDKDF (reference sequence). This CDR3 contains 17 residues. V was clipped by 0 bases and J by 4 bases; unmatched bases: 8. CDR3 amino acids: CATSRDPLAGALETQYF. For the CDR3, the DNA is TGTGCCACCAGCAGAGATCCCCTAGCGGGAGCTTTAGAGACCCAGTACTTC.

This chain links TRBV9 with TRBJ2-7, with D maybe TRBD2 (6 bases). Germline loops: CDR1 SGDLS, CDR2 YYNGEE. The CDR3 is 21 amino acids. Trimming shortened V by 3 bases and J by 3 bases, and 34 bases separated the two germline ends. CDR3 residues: CASSAYLRWGWVPSVLYEQYF. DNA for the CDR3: TGTGCCAGCAGCGCGTACCTCCGGTGGGGATGGGTGCCTAGCGTTCTCTACGAGCAGTACTTC.

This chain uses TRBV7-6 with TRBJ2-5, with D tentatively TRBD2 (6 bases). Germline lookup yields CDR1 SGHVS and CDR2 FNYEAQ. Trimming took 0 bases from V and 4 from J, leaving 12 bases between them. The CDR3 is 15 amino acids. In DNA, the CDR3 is TGTGCCAGCAGCTTAGCGGGAGGCCGGGGAGAGACCCAGTACTTC. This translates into CASSLAGGRGETQYF.

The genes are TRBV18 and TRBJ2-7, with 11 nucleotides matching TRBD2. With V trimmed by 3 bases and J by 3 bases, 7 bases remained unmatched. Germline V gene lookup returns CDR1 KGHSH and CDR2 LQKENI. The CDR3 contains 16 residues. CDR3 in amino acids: CASSPSLTSGSYEQYF. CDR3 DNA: TGTGCCAGCTCACCCAGCCTCACTAGCGGGAGCTACGAGCAGTACTTC.

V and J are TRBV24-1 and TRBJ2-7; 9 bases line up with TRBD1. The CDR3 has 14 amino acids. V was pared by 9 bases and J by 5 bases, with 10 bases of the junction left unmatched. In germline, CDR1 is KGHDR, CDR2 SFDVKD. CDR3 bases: TGTGCCACCGGAGCCGGGACAGGGCCCCACGAGCAGTACTTC. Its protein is CATGAGTGPHEQYF.

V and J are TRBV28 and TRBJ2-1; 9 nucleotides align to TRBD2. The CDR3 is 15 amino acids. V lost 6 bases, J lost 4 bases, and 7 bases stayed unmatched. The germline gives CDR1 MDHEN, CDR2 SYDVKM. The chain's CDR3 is CASSWRLAEYNEQFF. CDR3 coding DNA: TGTGCCAGCAGCTGGCGACTAGCGGAGTACAATGAGCAGTTCTTC. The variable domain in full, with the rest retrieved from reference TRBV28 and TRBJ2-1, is DVKVTQSSRYLVKRTGEKVFLECVQDMDHENMFWYRQDPGLGLRLIYFSYDVKMKEKGDIPEGYSVSREKKERFSLILESASTNQTSMYLCASSWRLAEYNEQFFGPGTRLTVL.

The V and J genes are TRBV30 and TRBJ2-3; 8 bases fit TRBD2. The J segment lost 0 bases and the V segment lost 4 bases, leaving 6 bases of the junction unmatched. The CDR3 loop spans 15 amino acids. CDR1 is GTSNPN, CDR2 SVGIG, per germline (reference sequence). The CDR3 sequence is CAWTPASGSTDTQYF. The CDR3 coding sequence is TGTGCCTGGACTCCGGCTAGCGGGAGCACAGATACGCAGTATTTT.

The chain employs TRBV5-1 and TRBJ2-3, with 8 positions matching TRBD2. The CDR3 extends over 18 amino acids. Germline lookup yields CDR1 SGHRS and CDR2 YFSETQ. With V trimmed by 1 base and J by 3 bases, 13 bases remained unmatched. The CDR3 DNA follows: TGCGCCAGCAGCTTGTATGCGGGGGGCGGCTTACTTACAGATACGCAGTATTTT. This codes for CASSLYAGGGLLTDTQYF. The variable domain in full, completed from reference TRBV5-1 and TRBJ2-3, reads KAGVTQTPRYLIKTRGQQVTLSCSPISGHRSVSWYQQTPGQGLQFLFEYFSETQRNKGNFPGRFSGRQFSNSRSEMNVSTLELGDSALYLCASSLYAGGGLLTDTQYFGPGTRLTVL.

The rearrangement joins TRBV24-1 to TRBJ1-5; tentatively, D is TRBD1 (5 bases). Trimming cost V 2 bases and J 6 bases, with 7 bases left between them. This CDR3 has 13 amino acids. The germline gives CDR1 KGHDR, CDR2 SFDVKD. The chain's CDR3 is CATSDSGGQPQHF. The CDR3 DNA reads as TGTGCCACCAGTGATTCGGGGGGTCAGCCCCAGCATTTT.

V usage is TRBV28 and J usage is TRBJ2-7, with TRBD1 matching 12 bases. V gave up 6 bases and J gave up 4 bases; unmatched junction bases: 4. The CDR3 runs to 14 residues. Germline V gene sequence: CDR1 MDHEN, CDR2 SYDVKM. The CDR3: CASRLGQGAYEQYF. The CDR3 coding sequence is TGTGCCAGCAGGTTGGGACAGGGGGCTTACGAGCAGTACTTC.

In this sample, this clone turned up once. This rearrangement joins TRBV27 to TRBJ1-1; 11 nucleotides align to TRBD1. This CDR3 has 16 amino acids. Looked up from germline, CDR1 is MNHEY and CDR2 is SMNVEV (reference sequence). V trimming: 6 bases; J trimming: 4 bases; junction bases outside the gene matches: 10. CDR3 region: CASRKLHGQGATEAFF. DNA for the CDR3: TGTGCCAGCAGGAAGCTACACGGACAGGGGGCCACTGAAGCTTTCTTT.